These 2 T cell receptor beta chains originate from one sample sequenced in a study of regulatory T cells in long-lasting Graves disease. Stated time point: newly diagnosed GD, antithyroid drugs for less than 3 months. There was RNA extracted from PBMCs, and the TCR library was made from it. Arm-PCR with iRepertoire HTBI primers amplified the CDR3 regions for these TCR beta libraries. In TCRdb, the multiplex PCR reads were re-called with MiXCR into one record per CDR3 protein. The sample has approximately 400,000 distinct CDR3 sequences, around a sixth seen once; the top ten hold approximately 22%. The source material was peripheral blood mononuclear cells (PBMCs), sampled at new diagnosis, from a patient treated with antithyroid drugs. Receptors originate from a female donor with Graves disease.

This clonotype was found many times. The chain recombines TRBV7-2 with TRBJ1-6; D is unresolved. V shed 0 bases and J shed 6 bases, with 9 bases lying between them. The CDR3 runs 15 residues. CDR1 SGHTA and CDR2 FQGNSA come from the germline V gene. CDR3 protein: CASSLAGSLNSPLHF. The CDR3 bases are TGTGCCAGCAGCTTAGCGGGAAGTCTTAATTCACCCCTCCACTTT.

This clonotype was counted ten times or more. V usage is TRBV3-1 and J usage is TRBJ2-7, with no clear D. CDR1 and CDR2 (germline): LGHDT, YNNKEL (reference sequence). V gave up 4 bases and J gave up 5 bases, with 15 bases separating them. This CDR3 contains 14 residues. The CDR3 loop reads CASSRLGLLDEQYF. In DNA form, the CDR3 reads TGTGCCAGCAGCCGGCTAGGCCTCTTGGACGAGCAGTACTTC.